This T cell receptor beta chain came from a study of cytomegalovirus exposure and HLA in healthy donors. CDR1 and CDR2 from the germline V gene are MRHNA and SNTAGT. Trimming cost V 3 bases and J 4 bases; bases outside gene matches: 4. This CDR3 is built from 15 residues. Study observations and caveats: Later analysis demonstrated an association between a missense DCLRE1C variant and TCR beta V- and J-gene trimming. A later look showed TCR association rates differing by HLA locus, highest for DRB1 and lowest for HLA-C.

This clone was picked up one time. Its cognate antigen is unknown. With 60 Vbeta and 13 Jbeta primers, the PCR was carried out. Method: immunoSEQ multiplex PCR; TCRdb's copy keeps in-frame clones and lacks some. The table lists 120,000 or so clones, about 80% of them singletons, with about 1.8% in the top ten. This receptor was obtained from a man between 18 and 35 years old in good health and CMV-seronegative. The chain is built from TRBV6-4 and TRBJ2-2, with 8 bases matching TRBD1. The sequencing sample was made of PBMCs. The CDR3 DNA reads TGTGCCAGCAGTGAAGTACAGGGGGGCACCGGGGAGCTGTTTTTT. Protein sequence: CASSEVQGGTGELFF.